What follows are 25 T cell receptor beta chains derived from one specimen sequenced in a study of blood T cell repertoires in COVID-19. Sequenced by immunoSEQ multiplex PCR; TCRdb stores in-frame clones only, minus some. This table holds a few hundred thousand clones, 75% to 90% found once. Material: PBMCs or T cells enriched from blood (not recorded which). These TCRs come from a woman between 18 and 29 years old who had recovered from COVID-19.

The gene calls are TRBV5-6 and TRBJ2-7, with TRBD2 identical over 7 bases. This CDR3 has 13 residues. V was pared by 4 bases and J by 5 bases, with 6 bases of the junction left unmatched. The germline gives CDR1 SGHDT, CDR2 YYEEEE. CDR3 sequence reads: CASSPRAGDEQYF. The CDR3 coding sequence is TGTGCCAGCAGCCCCCGGGCGGGGGACGAGCAGTACTTC.

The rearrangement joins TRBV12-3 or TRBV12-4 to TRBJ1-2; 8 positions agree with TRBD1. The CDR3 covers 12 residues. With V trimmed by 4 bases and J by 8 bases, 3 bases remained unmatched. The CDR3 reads CASSSDRVGYTF. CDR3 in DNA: TGTGCCAGCAGTTCGGACAGGGTAGGCTACACCTTC.

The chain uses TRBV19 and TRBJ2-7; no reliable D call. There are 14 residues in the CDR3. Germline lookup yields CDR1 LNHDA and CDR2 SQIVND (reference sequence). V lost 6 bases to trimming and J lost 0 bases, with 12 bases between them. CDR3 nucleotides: TGTGCCAGTAGGTCGTCAGCGCCCTCCTACGAGCAGTACTTC. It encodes CASRSSAPSYEQYF.

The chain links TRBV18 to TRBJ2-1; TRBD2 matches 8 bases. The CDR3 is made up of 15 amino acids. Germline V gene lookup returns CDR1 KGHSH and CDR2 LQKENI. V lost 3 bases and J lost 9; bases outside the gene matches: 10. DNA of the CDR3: TGTGCCAGCTCACCGCCGGGACTAGACCCTAGTGAGCAGTTCTTC. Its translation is CASSPPGLDPSEQFF.

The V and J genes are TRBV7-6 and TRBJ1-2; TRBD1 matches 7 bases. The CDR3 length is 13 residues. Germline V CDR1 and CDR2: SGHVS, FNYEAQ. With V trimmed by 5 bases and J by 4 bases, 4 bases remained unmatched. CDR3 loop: CASSTGTAYGYTF. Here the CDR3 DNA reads TGTGCCAGCAGCACCGGGACAGCCTATGGCTACACCTTC.

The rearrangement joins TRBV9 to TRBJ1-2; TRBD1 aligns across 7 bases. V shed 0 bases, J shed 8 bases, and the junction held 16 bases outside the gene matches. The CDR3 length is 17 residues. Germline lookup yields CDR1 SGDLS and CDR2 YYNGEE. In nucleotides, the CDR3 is TGTGCCAGCAGCGTAGCCCTCGGGACAGAATCTTACAGGGGCTACACCTTC. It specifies CASSVALGTESYRGYTF. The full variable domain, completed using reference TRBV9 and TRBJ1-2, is DSGVTQTPKHLITATGQRVTLRCSPRSGDLSVYWYQQSLDQGLQFLIQYYNGEERAKGNILERFSAQQFPDLHSELNLSSLELGDSALYFCASSVALGTESYRGYTFGSGTRLTVV.

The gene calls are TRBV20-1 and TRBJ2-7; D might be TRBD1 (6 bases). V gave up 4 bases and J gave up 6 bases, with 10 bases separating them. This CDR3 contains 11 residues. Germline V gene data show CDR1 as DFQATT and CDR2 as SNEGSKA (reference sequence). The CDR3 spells CSATDRREQYF. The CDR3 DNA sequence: TGCAGTGCTACCGACAGGCGCGAGCAGTACTTC.

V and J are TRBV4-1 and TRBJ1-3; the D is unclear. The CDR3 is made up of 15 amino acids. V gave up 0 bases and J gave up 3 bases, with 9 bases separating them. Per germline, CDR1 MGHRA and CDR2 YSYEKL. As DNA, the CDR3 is TGCGCCAGCAGCCAAGATCCAGGATTTGGAAACACCATATATTTT. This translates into CASSQDPGFGNTIYF.

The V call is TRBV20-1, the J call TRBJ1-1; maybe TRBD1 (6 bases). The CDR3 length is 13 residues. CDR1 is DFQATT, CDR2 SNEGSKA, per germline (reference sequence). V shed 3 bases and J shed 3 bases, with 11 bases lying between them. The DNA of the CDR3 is TGCAGTGCTAGTAAAGGGGGAGACACTGAAGCTTTCTTT. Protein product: CSASKGGDTEAFF.

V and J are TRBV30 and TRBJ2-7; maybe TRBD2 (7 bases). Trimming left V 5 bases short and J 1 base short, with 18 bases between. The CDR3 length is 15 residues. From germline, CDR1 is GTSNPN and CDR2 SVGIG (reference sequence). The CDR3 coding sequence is TGTGCCTGGTTGGGGAGGGGGTCAGGGTCCTACGAGCAGTACTTC. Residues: CAWLGRGSGSYEQYF.

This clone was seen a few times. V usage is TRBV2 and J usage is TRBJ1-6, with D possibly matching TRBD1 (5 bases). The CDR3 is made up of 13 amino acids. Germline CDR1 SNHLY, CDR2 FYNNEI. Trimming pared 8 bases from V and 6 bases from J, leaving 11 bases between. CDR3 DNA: TGTGCCAGCGGAACCGGGGGTAATTCACCCCTCCACTTT. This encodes CASGTGGNSPLHF.

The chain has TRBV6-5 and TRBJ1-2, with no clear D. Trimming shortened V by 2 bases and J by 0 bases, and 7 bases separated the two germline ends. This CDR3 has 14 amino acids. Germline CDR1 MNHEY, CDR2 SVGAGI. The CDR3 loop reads CASSYHPTNYGYTF. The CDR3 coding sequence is TGTGCCAGCAGTTACCACCCTACTAACTATGGCTACACCTTC.

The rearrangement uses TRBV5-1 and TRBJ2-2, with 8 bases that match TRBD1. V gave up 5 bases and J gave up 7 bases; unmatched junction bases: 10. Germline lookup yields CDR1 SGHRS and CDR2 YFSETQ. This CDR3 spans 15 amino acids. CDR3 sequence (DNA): TGCGCCAGCAGGTTGACAGGGGAAATAGGCGGGGAGCTGTTTTTT. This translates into CASRLTGEIGGELFF.

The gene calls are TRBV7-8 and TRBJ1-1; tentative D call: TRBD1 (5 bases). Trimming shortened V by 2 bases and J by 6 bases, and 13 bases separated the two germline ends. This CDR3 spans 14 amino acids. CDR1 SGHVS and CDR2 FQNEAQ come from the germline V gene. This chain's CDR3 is CASSLIGGAPEAFF. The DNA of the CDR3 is TGTGCCAGCAGCTTAATCGGGGGAGCCCCTGAAGCTTTCTTT.

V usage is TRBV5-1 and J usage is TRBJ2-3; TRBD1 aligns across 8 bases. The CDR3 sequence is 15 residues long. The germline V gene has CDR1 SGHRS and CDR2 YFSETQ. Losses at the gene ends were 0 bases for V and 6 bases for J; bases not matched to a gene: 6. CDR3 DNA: TGCGCCAGCAGCTTGGTGGCAGGGGGCCGGGATACGCAGTATTTT. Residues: CASSLVAGGRDTQYF.

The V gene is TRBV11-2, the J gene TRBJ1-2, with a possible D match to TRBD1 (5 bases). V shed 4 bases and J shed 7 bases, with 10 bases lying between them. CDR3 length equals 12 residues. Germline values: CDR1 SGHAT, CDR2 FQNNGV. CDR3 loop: CASSSPGLGYTF. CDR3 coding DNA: TGTGCCAGCAGCTCTCCGGGACTTGGCTACACCTTC.

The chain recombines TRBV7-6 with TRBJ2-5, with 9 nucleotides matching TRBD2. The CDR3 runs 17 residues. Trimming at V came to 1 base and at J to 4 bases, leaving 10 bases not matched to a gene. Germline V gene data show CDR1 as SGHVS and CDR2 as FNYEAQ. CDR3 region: CASSLGRAGGFLETQYF. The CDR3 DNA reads TGTGCCAGCAGCTTAGGTCGAGCGGGGGGATTCTTAGAGACCCAGTACTTC.

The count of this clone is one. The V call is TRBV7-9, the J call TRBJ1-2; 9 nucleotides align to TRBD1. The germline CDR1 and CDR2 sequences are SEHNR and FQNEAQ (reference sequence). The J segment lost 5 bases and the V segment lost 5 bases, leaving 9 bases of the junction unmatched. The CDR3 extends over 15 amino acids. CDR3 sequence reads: CASSIEDRGGYGYTF. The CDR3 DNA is TGTGCCAGCAGCATTGAGGACAGGGGAGGATATGGCTACACCTTC.

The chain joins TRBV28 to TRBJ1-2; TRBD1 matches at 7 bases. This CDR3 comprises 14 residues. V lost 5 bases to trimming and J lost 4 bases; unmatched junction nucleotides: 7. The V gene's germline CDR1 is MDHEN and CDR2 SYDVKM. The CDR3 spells CASSITGQPYGYTF. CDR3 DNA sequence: TGTGCCAGCAGTATAACGGGACAGCCCTATGGCTACACCTTC.

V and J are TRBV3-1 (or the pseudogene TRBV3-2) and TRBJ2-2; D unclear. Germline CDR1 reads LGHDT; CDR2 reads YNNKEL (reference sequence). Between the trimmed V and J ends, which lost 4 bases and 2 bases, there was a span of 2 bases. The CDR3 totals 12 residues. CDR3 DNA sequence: TGTGCCAGCAGCCCTAACACCGGGGAGCTGTTTTTT. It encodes CASSPNTGELFF.

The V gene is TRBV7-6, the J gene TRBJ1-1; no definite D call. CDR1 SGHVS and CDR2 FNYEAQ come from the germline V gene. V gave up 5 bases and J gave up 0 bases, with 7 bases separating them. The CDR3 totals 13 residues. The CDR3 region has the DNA TGTGCCAGCAGCCCACAGCTGAACACTGAAGCTTTCTTT. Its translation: CASSPQLNTEAFF.

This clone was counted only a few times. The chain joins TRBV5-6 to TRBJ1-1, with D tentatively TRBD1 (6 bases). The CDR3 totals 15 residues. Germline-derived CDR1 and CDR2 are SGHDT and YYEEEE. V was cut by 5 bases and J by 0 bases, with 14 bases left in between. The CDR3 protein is CASRARGGLNTEAFF. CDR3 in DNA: TGTGCCAGCAGGGCAAGGGGGGGCCTGAACACTGAAGCTTTCTTT.

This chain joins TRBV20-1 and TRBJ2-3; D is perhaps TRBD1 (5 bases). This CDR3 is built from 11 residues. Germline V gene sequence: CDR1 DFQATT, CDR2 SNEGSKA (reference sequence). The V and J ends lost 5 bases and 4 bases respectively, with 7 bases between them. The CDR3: CSAQGSDTQYF. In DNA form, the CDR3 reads TGCAGTGCTCAGGGATCAGATACGCAGTATTTT.

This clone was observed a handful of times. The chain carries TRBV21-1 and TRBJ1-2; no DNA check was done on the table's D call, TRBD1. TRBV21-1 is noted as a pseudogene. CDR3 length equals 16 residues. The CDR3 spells CASSRVDRGFGDGYTF. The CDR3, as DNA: TGTGCCAGCAGCAGGGTGGACAGGGGGTTTGGAGATGGCTACACCTTC.

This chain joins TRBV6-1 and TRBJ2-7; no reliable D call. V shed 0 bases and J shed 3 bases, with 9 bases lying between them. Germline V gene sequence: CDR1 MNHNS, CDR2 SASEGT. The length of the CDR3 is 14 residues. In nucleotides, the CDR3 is TGTGCCAGCAGTGAAGCGCCCATCTACTACGAGCAGTACTTC. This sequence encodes CASSEAPIYYEQYF.